In its sample, the clone carrying this T cell receptor (beta chain) was seen once. The antigen remains unidentified. The record originates from a study of cytomegalovirus exposure and HLA in healthy donors. Overall study findings and caveats: Altogether, 164 TCR beta chains were recorded as cytomegalovirus-associated.

Sequenced by immunoSEQ multiplex PCR; TCRdb stores in-frame clones only, minus some. Seen here are under 300,000 clones, 90% observed once, and the top ten hold roughly 0.4%. Trimming at V came to 2 bases and at J to 4 bases, leaving 6 bases not matched to a gene. Germline values: CDR1 SGHRS, CDR2 YFSETQ. The CDR3 has 15 residues. V usage is TRBV5-1 and J usage is TRBJ2-5, with 9 nucleotides matching TRBD1. Source material: PBMCs. The TCR was taken from a woman in her late teens or twenties in good health and CMV-seronegative. CDR3 residues: CASSLIGTGTETQYF. CDR3 nucleotide sequence: TGCGCCAGCAGCTTAATTGGGACAGGGACAGAGACCCAGTACTTC. Drawing the rest from reference TRBV5-1 and TRBJ2-5, the complete variable domain is KAGVTQTPRYLIKTRGQQVTLSCSPISGHRSVSWYQQTPGQGLQFLFEYFSETQRNKGNFPGRFSGRQFSNSRSEMNVSTLELGDSALYLCASSLIGTGTETQYFGPGTRLLVL.